A selection of T cell receptor beta chains follows, all from one sample in a study of T cell repertoires in cytomegalovirus infection. For these TCRs, the target antigens are not known. TCRdb reprocessed the reads via MiXCR and lists one record per CDR3 protein. The sample shows 680,000 or so distinct CDR3 sequences, 30% to 35% of them seen only once. The source material was cultured PBMCs, sampled from culture after CMV antigen stimulation. All receptors come from a human donor in good health (CMV status not recorded). Some clones in this sample may be carry-over from other donors' samples. CDR3s include the opening cysteine and the closing phenylalanine or tryptophan.

V: TRBV7-8; J: TRBJ1-5; CDR3: CASSPITGGHQPQHF
V: TRBV20-1; J: TRBJ2-3; CDR3: CSASTGRGTDTQYF
V: TRBV10-3; J: TRBJ2-1; CDR3: CAISESLASGSGDEQFF
V: TRBV11-2; J: TRBJ2-1; CDR3: CASSSVAGTRNEQFF
V: TRBV4-1; J: TRBJ2-3; CDR3: CASSQERGDTQYF
V: TRBV29-1; J: TRBJ2-3; CDR3: CSVVPGTDTQYF
V: TRBV7-9; J: TRBJ1-2; CDR3: CASSQRGGGYTF
V: TRBV6-1; J: TRBJ1-1; CDR3: CASWTESNTEAFF
V: TRBV5-5; J: TRBJ2-1; CDR3: CASSWEDRGYYNEQFF
V: TRBV5-1; J: TRBJ2-3; CDR3: CASSSRDWEDTQYF
V: TRBV7-9; J: TRBJ2-2; CDR3: CASSHENRGAGELFF
V: TRBV7-9; J: TRBJ1-1; CDR3: CASSSWKQTTEAFF
V: TRBV7-2; J: TRBJ2-7; CDR3: CASLQSSYEQYF
V: TRBV27; J: TRBJ2-4; CDR3: CASSHRDTPGAKNIQYF
V: TRBV20-1; J: TRBJ2-1; CDR3: CSALLSSGKNEQFF
V: TRBV12-3/TRBV12-4; J: TRBJ2-7; CDR3: CASSSGPGGYEQYF
V: TRBV7-2; J: TRBJ1-1; CDR3: CASSLVVLGNTEAFF
V: TRBV19; J: TRBJ2-1; CDR3: CASSMAGPYNEQFF
V: TRBV12-3/TRBV12-4; J: TRBJ2-5; CDR3: CASSLGGLSPQETQYF
V: TRBV2; J: TRBJ1-1; CDR3: CASRSRVGGSTEAFF
V: TRBV10-3; J: TRBJ2-5; CDR3: CAISAAEETQYF
V: TRBV7-2; J: TRBJ1-1; CDR3: CASSSPFEAFF
V: TRBV20-1; J: TRBJ1-1; CDR3: CSARDDPNTEAFF
V: TRBV12-3/TRBV12-4; J: TRBJ1-1; CDR3: CASSLERGLMNTEAFF
V: TRBV10-3; J: TRBJ1-4; CDR3: CAISGGGGDEKLFF
V: TRBV5-4; J: TRBJ2-1; CDR3: CASSLAGSSLEQFF
V: TRBV7-6; J: TRBJ2-3; CDR3: CASSPTASTGDTQYF
V: TRBV12-3/TRBV12-4; J: TRBJ2-5; CDR3: CASRTVRLETQYF
V: TRBV2; J: TRBJ1-1; CDR3: CASSHRDVGWTEAFF
V: TRBV7-2; J: TRBJ2-5; CDR3: CASSFRPVRTETQYF
V: TRBV4-1; J: TRBJ2-5; CDR3: CASSQVRAPPQETQYF
V: TRBV2; J: TRBJ2-5; CDR3: CASTPGSGGAETQYF
V: TRBV5-4; J: TRBJ2-5; CDR3: CASSLEPAQETQYF
V: TRBV12-5; J: TRBJ1-2; CDR3: CASAMTGTDGYTF
V: TRBV6-1; J: TRBJ2-1; CDR3: CASSEITPARYYNEQFF
V: TRBV7-2; J: TRBJ1-2; CDR3: CASSIPWGDYGYTF
V: TRBV19; J: TRBJ2-1; CDR3: CASSSHPGQGNSRTINEQFF
V: TRBV4-2; J: TRBJ2-7; CDR3: CASSQGVAVSSYEQYF
V: TRBV20-1; J: TRBJ2-3; CDR3: CSAGSPSTDTQYF
V: TRBV20-1; J: TRBJ1-6; CDR3: CSARGGYNSPLHF
V: TRBV19; J: TRBJ2-1; CDR3: CASKATSGGSSYNEQFF
V: TRBV7-2; J: TRBJ2-1; CDR3: CASSPAYEQFF
V: TRBV6-4; J: TRBJ1-2; CDR3: CASSEGGRDNYIYGYTF
V: TRBV7-2; J: TRBJ2-3; CDR3: CASSLSSVDHTQYF
V: TRBV7-2; J: TRBJ2-1; CDR3: CASSIAGGRSNEQFF
V: TRBV12-3/TRBV12-4; J: TRBJ1-1; CDR3: CASSPGGGAEAFF
V: TRBV12-3/TRBV12-4; J: TRBJ1-2; CDR3: CASSRGGQLHWGYTF
V: TRBV7-2; J: TRBJ2-2; CDR3: CASSLVSGTATGELFF
V: TRBV27; J: TRBJ1-2; CDR3: CASSFRRTNYGYTF
V: TRBV19; J: TRBJ2-1; CDR3: CASSFDSPANEQFF